This T cell receptor beta chain was sequenced during a study of T cell responses to AZD1222 COVID-19 vaccine. To note about this clone: Its antigen is as yet unknown.

Study observations and caveats: Epitopes outside B.1.351 and B.1.1.7 mutated regions reportedly drew nearly half of spike TCRs. Breadth and depth of Spike-specific TCRs rose after two AZD1222 doses.

Second-dose intervals of approximately 4 or approximately 12 weeks were pooled. The V segment lost 5 bases and the J segment 8 bases; nucleotides outside the gene matches: 6. The germline CDR1 and CDR2 sequences are MNHEY and SMNVEV (reference sequence). The CDR3 consists of 14 residues. The repertoire was sequenced with immunoSEQ multiplex PCR; TCRdb's copy has only in-frame clones and lacks some. The sample lists around 110,000 clones, 92% occurring once. Sequenced material: peripheral blood, taken 28 days after the second AZD1222 dose. The chain uses TRBV27 and TRBJ1-4; TRBD1 agrees at 9 bases. The origin of this receptor is an adult who received the AZD1222 COVID-19 vaccine. The DNA of the CDR3 is TGTGCCAGCAGTCCCAGAGGGACAGGGGAAAAACTGTTTTTT. Translating it yields CASSPRGTGEKLFF.